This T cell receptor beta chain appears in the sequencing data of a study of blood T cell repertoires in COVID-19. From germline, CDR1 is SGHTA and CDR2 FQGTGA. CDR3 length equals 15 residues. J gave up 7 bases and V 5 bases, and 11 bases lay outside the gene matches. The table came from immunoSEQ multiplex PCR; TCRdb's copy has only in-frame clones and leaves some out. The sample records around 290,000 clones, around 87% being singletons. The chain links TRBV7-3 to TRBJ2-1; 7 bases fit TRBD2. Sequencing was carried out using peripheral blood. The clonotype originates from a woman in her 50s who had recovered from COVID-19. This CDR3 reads CASSTEGEGWNEQFF. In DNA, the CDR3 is TGTGCCAGCAGCACAGAAGGGGAGGGTTGGAATGAGCAGTTCTTC.